This T cell receptor beta chain derives from a study of graft-versus-host responses after intestinal transplantation. Remarks on this clone: Its target is not known.

The method was immunoSEQ multiplex PCR; TCRdb's version includes in-frame clones alone and lacks a portion of them. This sample has fewer than 85,000 clones, with approximately 94% found just once. The clonotype was recovered from a human donor who received an intestinal transplant. Sequencing used unstimulated CD8+ T cells sorted from spleen or lymph node cells, obtained before intestinal transplant.

DNA of the CDR3: TGTGCCAGCAGTTACCTCGGACAGGGAGGAGGCTACACCTTC. Protein sequence: CASSYLGQGGGYTF. The gene calls are TRBV6-5 and TRBJ1-2, with 8 bases aligning to TRBD1. The V segment lost 2 bases and the J segment 8 bases; nucleotides outside the gene matches: 7. Germline V CDR1 and CDR2: MNHEY, SVGAGI. CDR3 size: 14 residues.